This T cell receptor beta chain was captured by sequencing in a study of cytomegalovirus exposure and HLA in healthy donors. V lost 6 bases and J lost 3; bases outside the gene matches: 1. Per the germline V gene, CDR1 is MNHNS and CDR2 is SASEGT. The CDR3 totals 13 residues. Whole-study results and caveats: According to the study, roughly 160 TCR beta chains were cytomegalovirus-associated. Both high specificity and high sensitivity reportedly marked the classifier's diagnosis of cytomegalovirus status. In vitro confirmation showed three CMV-associated chains to be CMV antigen specific.

Regarding this clone: Its antigen is still unknown.

Use of 60 Vbeta and 13 Jbeta primers characterized the PCR. Produced via immunoSEQ multiplex PCR; TCRdb's table is partial and in-frame only. The sample carries 200,000 to 250,000 clones, more than 65% recorded once. The source of this sequence is a woman aged 30 to 39 in good health and CMV-seronegative. The J gene is TRBJ1-2, the V gene TRBV6-1; 10 nucleotides line up with TRBD1. Specimen: PBMCs. CDR3 in amino acids: CASRTGGYYGYTF. As DNA, the CDR3 is TGTGCCAGCAGGACAGGGGGCTACTATGGCTACACCTTC.